The 10 T cell receptor beta chains presented below share a single source sample, sequenced in a study of cytotoxic CD8 clonotypes in ibrutinib-treated CLL. Clones were read by immunoSEQ multiplex PCR, and TCRdb kept only the in-frame ones, dropping some. The sample lists approximately 120,000 clones, 55% to 75% occurring once. The specimen comprised PBMCs, sampled after 24 months of ibrutinib treatment. These receptors were taken from a human donor with chronic lymphocytic leukemia.

This clone was seen just once. CDR3 protein: CASSQVGVTDTQYF. For the CDR3, the DNA is TGCGCCAGCAGCCAAGTTGGTGTCACAGATACGCAGTATTTT. The chain has TRBV4-3 and TRBJ2-3; D is unclear. Germline assignment: CDR1 LGHNA and CDR2 YSLEER. CDR3 length: 14 amino acids. The V end was cut by 1 base, the J end by 2 bases, with 7 bases between.

This clone was counted a few times. The rearrangement joins TRBV6-5 to TRBJ1-1; weak D call: TRBD1 (6 bases). The V and J ends lost 6 bases and 0 bases respectively, with 11 bases between them. Per germline, CDR1 MNHEY and CDR2 SVGAGI. CDR3 length equals 14 residues. The CDR3 reads CASSSGQMNTEAFF. CDR3 in DNA: TGTGCCAGCAGCTCCGGACAGATGAACACTGAAGCTTTCTTT.

This clone was recorded a few times. The chain has TRBV5-5 and TRBJ1-5; no definite D call. Trimming cost V 1 base and J 2 bases, with 10 bases left between them. Germline V lookup: CDR1 SGHKS, CDR2 YYEKEE (reference sequence). CDR3 size: 15 residues. The chain's CDR3 is CASSLTGTRNQPQHF. The CDR3 bases are TGTGCCAGCAGCTTGACGGGTACGCGCAATCAGCCCCAGCATTTT.

The chain is built from TRBV9 and TRBJ2-7; TRBD2 agrees at 9 bases. J lost 3 bases, V lost 2 bases, and 6 bases had no gene match. Germline V gene data show CDR1 as SGDLS and CDR2 as YYNGEE. This CDR3 has 15 amino acids. The CDR3 sequence is CASSVSGTSFYEQYF. The CDR3 DNA reads TGTGCCAGCAGCGTTTCCGGGACTAGCTTCTACGAGCAGTACTTC. The variable domain in full, with the rest retrieved from reference TRBV9 and TRBJ2-7, is DSGVTQTPKHLITATGQRVTLRCSPRSGDLSVYWYQQSLDQGLQFLIQYYNGEERAKGNILERFSAQQFPDLHSELNLSSLELGDSALYFCASSVSGTSFYEQYFGPGTRLTVT.

The gene calls are TRBV2 and TRBJ1-5; D may be TRBD1 (5 bases). Germline V gives CDR1 SNHLY, CDR2 FYNNEI. The V end lost 5 bases, the J end lost 7 bases, and 18 bases lay between the germline ends. This CDR3 spans 15 amino acids. CDR3 protein: CASSNPGPGGQPQHF. CDR3 nucleotides: TGTGCCAGCAGTAATCCGGGCCCTGGGGGACAGCCCCAGCATTTT. Based on the CDR3 plus reference TRBV2 and TRBJ1-5, the full variable domain is EPEVTQTPSHQVTQMGQEVILRCVPISNHLYFYWYRQILGQKVEFLVSFYNNEISEKSEIFDDQFSVERPDGSNFTLKIRSTKLEDSAMYFCASSNPGPGGQPQHFGDGTRLSIL.

In its sample, this clone was seen many times. The chain recombines TRBV5-6 with TRBJ2-7; no clear D. The germline CDR1 and CDR2 sequences are SGHDT and YYEEEE. Trimming pared 5 bases from V and 5 bases from J, leaving 8 bases between. CDR3 length: 11 residues. The CDR3 loop is CASRYMDEQYF. CDR3 coding DNA: TGTGCCAGCAGATACATGGACGAGCAGTACTTC.

The V gene is TRBV28, the J gene TRBJ2-7; D remains ambiguous. The CDR3 is 15 amino acids. V lost 1 base and J 1 base, leaving 11 bases between the germline ends. Germline values: CDR1 MDHEN, CDR2 SYDVKM. CDR3 loop: CASSLLWVSSYEQYF. In nucleotides, the CDR3 is TGTGCCAGCAGTTTATTATGGGTGTCTTCCTACGAGCAGTACTTC.

The rearrangement joins TRBV10-2 to TRBJ2-4; D is ambiguous. In germline, CDR1 is WSHSY, CDR2 SAAADI. This CDR3 is 14 amino acids long. V shed 3 bases and J shed 3 bases, with 9 bases lying between them. Written as DNA, the CDR3 is TGCGCCAGCAGTGAAAACAATGTCAAAAACATTCAGTACTTC. This sequence encodes CASSENNVKNIQYF.

The table lists this clone with a few counts. The rearrangement joins TRBV6-6 to TRBJ1-1, with 8 bases matching TRBD1. There are 13 residues in the CDR3. V gave up 7 bases and J gave up 5 bases; unmatched junction bases: 6. From germline, CDR1 is MNHNY and CDR2 SVGAGI (reference sequence). The CDR3 reads CASMDRDWTEAFF. CDR3 nucleotide sequence: TGTGCCAGCATGGACAGGGATTGGACTGAAGCTTTCTTT.

This CDR3 reads CASSMGPPNTEAFF. The CDR3 DNA is TGTGCCAGCAGTATGGGACCGCCGAACACTGAAGCTTTCTTT. The rearrangement joins TRBV2 to TRBJ1-1; tentative D call: TRBD1 (5 bases). This CDR3 region has 14 residues. V was cut by 5 bases and J by 1 base, with 11 bases left in between. From germline, CDR1 is SNHLY and CDR2 FYNNEI.